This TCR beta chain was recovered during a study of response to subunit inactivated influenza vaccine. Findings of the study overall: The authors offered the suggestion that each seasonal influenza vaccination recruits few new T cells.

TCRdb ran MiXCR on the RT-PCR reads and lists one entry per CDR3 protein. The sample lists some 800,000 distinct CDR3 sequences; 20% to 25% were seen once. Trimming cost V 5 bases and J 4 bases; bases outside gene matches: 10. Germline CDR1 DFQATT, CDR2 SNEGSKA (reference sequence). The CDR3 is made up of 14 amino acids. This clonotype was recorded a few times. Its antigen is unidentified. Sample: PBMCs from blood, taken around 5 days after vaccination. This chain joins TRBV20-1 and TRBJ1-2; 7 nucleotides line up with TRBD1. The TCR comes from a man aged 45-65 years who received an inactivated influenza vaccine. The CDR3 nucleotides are TGCAGTGCTGAGATTATCGGACAGGTCTATGGCTACACCTTC. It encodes CSAEIIGQVYGYTF.